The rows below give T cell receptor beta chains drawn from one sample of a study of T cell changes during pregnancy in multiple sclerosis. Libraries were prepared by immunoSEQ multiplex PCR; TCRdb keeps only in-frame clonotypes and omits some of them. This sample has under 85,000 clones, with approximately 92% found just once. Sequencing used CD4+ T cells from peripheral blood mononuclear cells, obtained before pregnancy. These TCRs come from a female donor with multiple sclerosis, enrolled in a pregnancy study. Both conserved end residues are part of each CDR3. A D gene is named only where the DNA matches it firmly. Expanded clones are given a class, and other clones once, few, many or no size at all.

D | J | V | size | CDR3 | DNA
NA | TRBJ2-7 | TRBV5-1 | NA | CASSLSRQGRVEFYEQYF | TGCGCCAGCAGCTTGAGTCGACAGGGGAGGGTGGAATTCTACGAGCAGTACTTC
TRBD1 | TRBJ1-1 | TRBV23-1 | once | CASSRDREKAFF | TGCGCCAGCAGCCGCGACAGGGAAAAAGCTTTCTTT
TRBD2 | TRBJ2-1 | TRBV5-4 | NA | CASSLGRGGDYNEQFF | TGTGCCAGCAGCTTGGGTCGCGGGGGGGATTACAATGAGCAGTTCTTC
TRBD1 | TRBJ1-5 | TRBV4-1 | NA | CASSQWTGGSQPQHF | TGCGCCAGCAGCCAATGGACAGGGGGGTCTCAGCCCCAGCATTTT
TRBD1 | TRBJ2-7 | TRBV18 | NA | CASSPGQALYEQYF | TGTGCCAGCTCACCGGGACAGGCCTTATACGAGCAGTACTTC
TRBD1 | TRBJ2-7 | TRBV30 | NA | CAWSVGSQGVYEQYF | TGTGCCTGGAGTGTAGGGAGTCAGGGGGTCTACGAGCAGTACTTC
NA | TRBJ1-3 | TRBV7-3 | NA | CASSAQQGFGNTIYF | TGTGCCAGCAGCGCGCAGCAGGGATTCGGAAACACCATATATTTT
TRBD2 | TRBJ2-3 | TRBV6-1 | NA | CASGGLAGGGDTQYF | TGTGCCAGCGGCGGACTAGCGGGGGGAGGAGATACGCAGTATTTT
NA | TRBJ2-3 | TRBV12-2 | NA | CASRLGGQGRETDTQYF | TGTGCAAGTCGCTTAGGGGGGCAGGGGAGAGAAACAGATACGCAGTATTTT
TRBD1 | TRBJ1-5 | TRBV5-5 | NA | CASRLTGGGKNQPQHF | TGTGCCAGCAGGCTGACAGGGGGCGGCAAGAATCAGCCCCAGCATTTT
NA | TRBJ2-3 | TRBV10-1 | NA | CASSESTGDTQYF | TGCGCCAGCAGTGAGTCGACGGGAGATACGCAGTATTTT
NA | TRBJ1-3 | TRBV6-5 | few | CASSYRQAVGNTIYF | TGTGCCAGCAGTTACCGACAGGCTGTTGGAAACACCATATATTTT
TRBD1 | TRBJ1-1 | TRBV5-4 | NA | CASSLADRVTEAFF | TGTGCCAGCAGCTTGGCCGACAGGGTCACTGAAGCTTTCTTT
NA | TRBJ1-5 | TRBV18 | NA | CASSPGSPGHGAGNQPQHF | TGTGCCAGCTCACCAGGGTCCCCGGGACACGGGGCGGGCAATCAGCCCCAGCATTTT
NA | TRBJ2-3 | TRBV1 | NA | CTSSRLGLAGGSGTDTQYF | TGCACCAGCAGCAGACTGGGACTAGCGGGAGGTTCGGGCACAGATACGCAGTATTTT
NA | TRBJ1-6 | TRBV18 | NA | CASSPQGNSPLHF | TGTGCCAGCTCCCCCCAGGGTAATTCACCCCTCCACTTT
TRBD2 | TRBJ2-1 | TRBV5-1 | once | CASSRKAGGHSHEQFF | TGCGCCAGCAGCCGGAAGGCGGGAGGGCATTCCCATGAGCAGTTCTTC
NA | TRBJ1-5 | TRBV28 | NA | CASSLTPGSNQPQHF | TGTGCCAGCAGTCTAACCCCCGGGAGTAATCAGCCCCAGCATTTT
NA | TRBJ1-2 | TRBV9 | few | CASSVDTGYGYTF | TGTGCCAGCAGCGTAGATACAGGCTATGGCTACACCTTC
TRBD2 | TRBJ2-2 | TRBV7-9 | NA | CASSLASGRAGELFF | TGTGCCAGCAGCTTAGCCAGCGGGAGGGCCGGGGAGCTGTTTTTT
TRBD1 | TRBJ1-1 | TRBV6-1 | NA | CASSDPGQGLNTEAFF | TGTGCCAGCAGTGATCCGGGACAGGGCTTGAACACTGAAGCTTTCTTT
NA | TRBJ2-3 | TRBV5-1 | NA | CASSGTGGRGTDTQYF | TGCGCCAGCAGCGGCACCGGGGGTCGAGGCACAGATACGCAGTATTTT
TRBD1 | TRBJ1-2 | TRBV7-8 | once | CASSLALDRGGGYTF | TGTGCCAGCAGCTTAGCCCTGGACAGGGGTGGGGGCTACACCTTC
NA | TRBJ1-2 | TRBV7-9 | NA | CASSLGRVNYGYTF | TGTGCCAGCAGCTTAGGCAGGGTTAACTATGGCTACACCTTC
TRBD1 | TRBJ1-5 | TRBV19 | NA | CASTQSHYEGTGGVGNQPQHF | TGTGCCAGTACCCAATCCCACTACGAAGGGACAGGGGGTGTTGGCAATCAGCCCCAGCATTTT
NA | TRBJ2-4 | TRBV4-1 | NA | CASSPGVAGQLAKNIQYF | TGCGCCAGCAGCCCAGGGGTAGCGGGTCAACTAGCCAAAAACATTCAGTACTTC
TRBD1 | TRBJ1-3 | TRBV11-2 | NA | CASSYRGRGPGNTIYF | TGTGCCAGCAGCTACAGGGGGCGCGGTCCTGGAAACACCATATATTTT
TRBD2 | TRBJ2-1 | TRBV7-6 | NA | CASSLGGLTSGGAGEQFF | TGTGCCAGCAGCTTAGGAGGGTTGACTAGCGGGGGGGCCGGTGAGCAGTTCTTC
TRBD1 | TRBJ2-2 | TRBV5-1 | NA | CASSLDGTGITGELFF | TGCGCCAGCAGCTTGGATGGGACAGGGATCACCGGGGAGCTGTTTTTT
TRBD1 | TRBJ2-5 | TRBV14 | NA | CASSQELSDRGEETQYF | TGTGCCAGCAGCCAAGAGTTGTCGGACAGGGGAGAAGAGACCCAGTACTTC
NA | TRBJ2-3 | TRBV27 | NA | CASSFRGLSTDTQYF | TGTGCCAGCAGTTTTCGAGGGCTTAGCACAGATACGCAGTATTTT